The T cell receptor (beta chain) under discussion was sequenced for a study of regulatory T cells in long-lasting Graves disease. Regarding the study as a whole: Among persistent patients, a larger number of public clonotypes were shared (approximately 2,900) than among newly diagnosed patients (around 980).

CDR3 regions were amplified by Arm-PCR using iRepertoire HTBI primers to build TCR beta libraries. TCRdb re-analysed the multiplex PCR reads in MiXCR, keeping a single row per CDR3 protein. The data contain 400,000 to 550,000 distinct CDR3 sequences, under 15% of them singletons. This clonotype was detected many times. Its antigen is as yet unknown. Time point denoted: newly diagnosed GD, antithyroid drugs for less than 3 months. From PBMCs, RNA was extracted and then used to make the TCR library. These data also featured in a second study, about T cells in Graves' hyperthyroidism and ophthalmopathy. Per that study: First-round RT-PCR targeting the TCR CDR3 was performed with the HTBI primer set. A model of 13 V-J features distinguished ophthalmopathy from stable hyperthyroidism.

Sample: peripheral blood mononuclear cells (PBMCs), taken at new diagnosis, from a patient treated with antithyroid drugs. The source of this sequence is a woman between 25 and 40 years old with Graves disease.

CDR3 in amino acids: CATSREGLAGVRINEQFF. The DNA for the CDR3 is TGTGCCACCAGCAGAGAGGGACTAGCGGGAGTCAGGATCAATGAGCAGTTCTTC. The rearrangement joins TRBV15 to TRBJ2-1, with 14 bases that match TRBD2. Germline CDR1 LNHNV, CDR2 YYDKDF (reference sequence). V dropped 0 bases and J dropped 6; count of bases not matched to a gene: 7. The CDR3 spans 18 residues.